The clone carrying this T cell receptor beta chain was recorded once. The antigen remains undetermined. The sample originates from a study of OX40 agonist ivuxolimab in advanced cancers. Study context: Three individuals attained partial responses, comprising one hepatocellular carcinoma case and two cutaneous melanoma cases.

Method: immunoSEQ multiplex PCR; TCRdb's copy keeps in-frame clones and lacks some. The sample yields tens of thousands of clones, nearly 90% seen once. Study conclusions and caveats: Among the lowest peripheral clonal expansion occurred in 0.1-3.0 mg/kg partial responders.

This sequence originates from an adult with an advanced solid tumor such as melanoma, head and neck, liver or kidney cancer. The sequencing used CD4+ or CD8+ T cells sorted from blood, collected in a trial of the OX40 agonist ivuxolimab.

DNA for the CDR3: TGTGCCAGTAGTATTGGGCAGGGTCATTGGAACAATCAGCCCCAGCATTTT. Translated: CASSIGQGHWNNQPQHF. This chain uses TRBV19 with TRBJ1-5, with D tentatively TRBD1 (5 bases). The CDR3 sequence is 17 residues long. V was pared by 3 bases and J by 3 bases, with 18 bases between. Germline-derived CDR1 and CDR2 are LNHDA and SQIVND (reference sequence).